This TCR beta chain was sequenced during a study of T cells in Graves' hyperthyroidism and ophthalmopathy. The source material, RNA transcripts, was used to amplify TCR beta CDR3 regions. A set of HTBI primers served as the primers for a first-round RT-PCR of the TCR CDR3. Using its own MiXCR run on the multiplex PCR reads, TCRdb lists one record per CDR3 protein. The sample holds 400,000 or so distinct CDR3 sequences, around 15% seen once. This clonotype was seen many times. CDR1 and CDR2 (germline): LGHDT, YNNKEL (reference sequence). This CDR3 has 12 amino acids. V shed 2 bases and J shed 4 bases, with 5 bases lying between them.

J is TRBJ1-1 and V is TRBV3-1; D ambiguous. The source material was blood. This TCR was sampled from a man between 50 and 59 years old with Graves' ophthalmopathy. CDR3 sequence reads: CASSQSGTEAFF. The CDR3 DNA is TGTGCCAGCAGCCAATCAGGCACTGAAGCTTTCTTT.